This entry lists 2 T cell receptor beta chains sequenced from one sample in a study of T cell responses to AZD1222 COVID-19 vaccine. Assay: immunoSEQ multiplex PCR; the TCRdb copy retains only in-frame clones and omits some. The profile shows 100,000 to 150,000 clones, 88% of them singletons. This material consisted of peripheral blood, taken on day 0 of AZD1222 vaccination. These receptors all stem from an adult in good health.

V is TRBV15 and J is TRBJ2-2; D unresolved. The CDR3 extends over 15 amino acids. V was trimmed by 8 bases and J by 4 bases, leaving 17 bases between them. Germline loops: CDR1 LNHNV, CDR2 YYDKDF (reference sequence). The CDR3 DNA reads TGTGCCACCGAAAGCCCGGCGCGTGGCACCGGGGAGCTGTTTTTT. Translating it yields CATESPARGTGELFF.

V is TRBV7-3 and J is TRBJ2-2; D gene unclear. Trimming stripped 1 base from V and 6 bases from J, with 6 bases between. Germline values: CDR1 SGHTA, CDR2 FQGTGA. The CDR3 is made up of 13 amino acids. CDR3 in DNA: TGTGCCAGCAGCTTAAGCTACCCCGGGGAGCTGTTTTTT. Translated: CASSLSYPGELFF.